This T cell receptor (beta chain) was recovered during a study of T-cell memory formation after mild COVID-19. It was 5'RACE with constant-segment primers that produced the TCR alpha and TCR beta cDNA libraries, which carried sample barcodes and UMIs. TCRdb processed the 5' RACE reads anew with MiXCR; each CDR3 protein has one entry. This table has around 110,000 distinct CDR3 sequences, around 12% appearing once. This clonotype was recorded at least ten times. Antigen specificity is unknown. The germline CDR1 and CDR2 sequences are SGDLS and YYNGEE. V was trimmed by 3 bases and J by 7 bases, leaving 17 bases between them. The CDR3 runs to 15 residues. Study-wide findings and caveats: Shrinking CD4+ clones resided mostly in CM and EM, and CD8+ ones in EMRA.

The specimen sequenced was PBMCs or a T cell subset sorted from them (not recorded which). The genes are TRBV9 and TRBJ2-1; D gene uncertain. The TCR originated in an adult woman who had mild COVID-19 (a few samples of this study predate the infection). Cell type and time point are not known. The CDR3 sequence: CASSGFPEANNEQFF. CDR3 nucleotide sequence: TGTGCCAGCAGCGGTTTCCCCGAGGCGAATAATGAGCAGTTCTTC.